This paragraph covers one TCR beta chain sequence. This specimen comes from a study of cytomegalovirus exposure and HLA in healthy donors. Germline V lookup: CDR1 KGHSH, CDR2 LQKENI. Trimming removed 0 bases from V and 4 bases from J, with 12 bases in between. The CDR3 is made up of 15 amino acids. Researchers ran the PCR with 60 Vbeta and 13 Jbeta primers. This table comes from immunoSEQ multiplex PCR, and its TCRdb copy is limited to in-frame clones, with some not included. The sample yields approximately 130,000 clones, over 60% seen once. The clonotype originates from a man aged 25-40 years in good health and CMV-seronegative. The sequenced sample consisted of PBMCs. This rearrangement joins TRBV18 to TRBJ1-2; D is possibly TRBD1 (5 bases). The CDR3 sequence: CASSPPGARRYGYTF. The CDR3 region has the DNA TGTGCCAGCTCACCACCAGGGGCAAGGCGCTATGGCTACACCTTC.